A selection of T cell receptor beta chains follows, all from one sample in a study of siplizumab effects on memory and regulatory T cells. Method: immunoSEQ multiplex PCR; TCRdb's copy keeps in-frame clones and lacks some. This sample yields over 60,000 clones, of which about 89% are seen a single time; over 25% belongs to the top ten. Sequencing was carried out using CD8+ T cells sorted from blood. The receptors were gathered from a human donor in good health. The CDR3 runs from the conserved cysteine through the conserved F or W. Fields, in order: J gene, clone size, D gene, V gene, CDR3 length, CDR3 protein, CDR3 DNA. D genes are given only for firm matches. Expanded clones are given a class, and other clones once, few, many or no size at all.

TRBJ2-2 | - | - | TRBV7-9 | 12 | CASSAATGELFF | TGTGCCAGCAGCGCCGCCACCGGGGAGCTGTTTTTT
TRBJ2-7 | - | - | TRBV13 | 13 | CASTLTGSYEQYF | TGTGCCAGCACCCTCACCGGTTCCTACGAGCAGTACTTC
TRBJ2-7 | once | TRBD2 | TRBV9 | 16 | CASSLSGNPSSYEQYF | TGTGCCAGCAGCCTTAGCGGGAATCCTTCCTCCTACGAGCAGTACTTC
TRBJ2-7 | - | - | TRBV15 | 15 | CATSRDRRVTYEQYF | TGTGCCACCAGCAGAGATCGGAGAGTTACCTACGAGCAGTACTTC
TRBJ2-5 | - | TRBD2 | TRBV10-3 | 13 | CAIRTSGGLAQYF | TGTGCCATTAGGACTAGCGGGGGGCTGGCCCAGTACTTC
TRBJ2-7 | - | TRBD1 | TRBV5-1 | 15 | CASSLGTGHRLEQYF | TGCGCCAGCAGCCTAGGGACAGGGCACAGGTTAGAGCAGTACTTC
TRBJ2-4 | - | TRBD2 | TRBV6-5 | 14 | CASSYSASGVSQYF | TGTGCCAGCAGTTACTCGGCTAGCGGGGTTTCTCAGTACTTC
TRBJ1-5 | - | - | TRBV27 | 14 | CASSFALNNQPQHF | TGTGCCAGCAGTTTTGCCCTTAACAATCAGCCCCAGCATTTT
TRBJ2-7 | - | - | TRBV6-1 | 15 | CASSESQHFDYEQYF | TGTGCCAGCAGTGAATCACAGCATTTTGACTACGAGCAGTACTTC
TRBJ2-5 | - | TRBD1 | TRBV6-6 | 14 | CASRFGTVQETQYF | TGTGCCAGCAGATTCGGGACAGTACAAGAGACCCAGTACTTC
TRBJ2-1 | - | TRBD1 | TRBV6-1 | 13 | CAGRQGSYNEQFF | TGTGCCGGACGACAGGGTTCCTACAATGAGCAGTTCTTC
TRBJ1-3 | - | - | TRBV11-2 | 13 | CASSPSVGNTIYF | TGTGCCAGCAGCCCCTCGGTTGGAAACACCATATATTTT
TRBJ2-5 | - | TRBD2 | TRBV23-1 | 14 | CASTASGRSETQYF | TGCGCCAGCACGGCTAGCGGGAGATCTGAGACCCAGTACTTC
TRBJ1-4 | - | - | TRBV2 | 16 | CASSENRPPTNEKLFF | TGTGCCAGCAGTGAGAACAGGCCCCCGACTAATGAAAAACTGTTTTTT
TRBJ2-5 | - | - | TRBV13 | 12 | CASSPGWETQYF | TGTGCCAGCAGCCCGGGCTGGGAGACCCAGTACTTC
TRBJ2-1 | - | - | TRBV27 | 13 | CASSLFSHNEQFF | TGTGCCAGCAGTTTATTTTCGCACAATGAGCAGTTCTTC
TRBJ2-7 | - | TRBD1 | TRBV27 | 13 | CASSWNRGHEQYF | TGTGCCAGCAGTTGGAACAGGGGCCACGAGCAGTACTTC
TRBJ2-6 | - | - | TRBV30 | 15 | CAWSVYSSGANVLTF | TGTGCCTGGAGTGTATACTCCTCTGGGGCCAACGTCCTGACTTTC
TRBJ1-3 | - | - | TRBV19 | 13 | CASSRDSGNTIYF | TGTGCCAGTAGTCGAGACAGCGGAAACACCATATATTTT
TRBJ1-5 | - | - | TRBV7-9 | 15 | CASSLGDLHNQPQHF | TGTGCCAGCAGCTTAGGGGACTTGCACAATCAGCCCCAGCATTTT
TRBJ2-5 | - | TRBD1 | TRBV6-6 | 15 | CASSNRGQVRETQYF | TGTGCCAGCAGCAACCGCGGACAGGTTCGGGAGACCCAGTACTTC
TRBJ2-7 | once | TRBD2 | TRBV2 | 15 | CASSSPGRVSYEQYF | TGTGCCAGCAGTTCCCCCGGGAGGGTCTCCTACGAGCAGTACTTC
TRBJ2-7 | - | TRBD1 | TRBV27 | 14 | CASSTGTGPYEQYF | TGTGCCAGCAGTACCGGGACAGGGCCCTACGAGCAGTACTTC
TRBJ1-4 | - | - | TRBV6-6 | 15 | CASSSSGGHYEKLFF | TGTGCCAGCAGTTCCTCGGGGGGCCATTATGAAAAACTGTTTTTT
TRBJ2-5 | - | - | TRBV19 | 14 | CASSISSGQETQYF | TGTGCCAGTAGTATATCCAGCGGCCAAGAGACCCAGTACTTC
TRBJ1-1 | - | - | TRBV19 | 14 | CASSIPRANTEAFF | TGTGCCAGTAGTATCCCCCGGGCGAACACTGAAGCTTTCTTT
TRBJ1-1 | - | TRBD1 | TRBV18 | 15 | CASSPSTGYPTEAFF | TGTGCCAGCTCACCTTCGACAGGGTACCCCACTGAAGCTTTCTTT
TRBJ2-7 | - | - | TRBV6-5 | 14 | CASSYDGFSYEQYF | TGTGCCAGCAGTTATGACGGATTCTCCTACGAGCAGTACTTC
TRBJ2-7 | - | TRBD1 | TRBV27 | 16 | CASSTKDRGLRYEQYF | TGTGCCAGCAGTACCAAGGACAGGGGATTGAGGTACGAGCAGTACTTC
TRBJ2-3 | - | TRBD1 | TRBV9 | 15 | CASSVWQGGTDTQYF | TGTGCCAGCAGCGTATGGCAGGGGGGCACAGATACGCAGTATTTT
TRBJ2-4 | - | - | TRBV5-4 | 13 | CASSWGPENIQYF | TGTGCCAGCAGCTGGGGACCCGAAAACATTCAGTACTTC
TRBJ1-4 | many | - | TRBV10-3 | 17 | CAISESGGGRLNEKLFF | TGTGCCATCAGTGAGTCGGGCGGGGGACGACTGAATGAAAAACTGTTTTTT
TRBJ1-6 | - | - | TRBV4-1 | 16 | CASSQLIGGRNSPLHF | TGCGCCAGCAGCCAACTCATCGGGGGCAGGAATTCACCCCTCCACTTT
TRBJ1-2 | - | TRBD1 | TRBV7-9 | 16 | CASSSREGQGEDGYTF | TGTGCCAGCAGCTCCCGCGAAGGACAGGGAGAAGATGGCTACACCTTC
TRBJ2-7 | few | TRBD2 | TRBV5-6 | 16 | CASSSGVAGEFYEQYF | TGTGCCAGCAGCTCCGGGGTAGCGGGAGAGTTCTACGAGCAGTACTTC
TRBJ2-5 | - | - | TRBV18 | 14 | CASSPPFRTETQYF | TGTGCCAGCTCACCCCCGTTTAGGACCGAGACCCAGTACTTC
TRBJ2-7 | - | - | TRBV16 | 14 | CASSEGPTPYEQYF | TGTGCCAGCAGCGAGGGACCCACCCCCTACGAGCAGTACTTC
TRBJ1-2 | - | TRBD1 | TRBV6-5 | 13 | CASSPDRPDGYTF | TGTGCCAGCAGCCCGGACAGGCCGGATGGCTACACCTTC
TRBJ1-1 | - | - | TRBV5-4 | 14 | CASSFEAANTEAFF | TGTGCCAGCAGCTTTGAGGCCGCGAACACTGAAGCTTTCTTT
TRBJ1-2 | - | TRBD1 | TRBV5-1 | 16 | CASSWDLGGAGYGYTF | TGCGCCAGCAGCTGGGATTTAGGGGGCGCAGGCTATGGCTACACCTTC
TRBJ2-1 | - | - | TRBV5-6 | 12 | CASSLARGEQFF | TGTGCCAGCAGCTTGGCCCGAGGTGAGCAGTTCTTC
TRBJ1-5 | - | - | TRBV19 | 13 | CASSISGVQPQHF | TGTGCCAGTAGTATATCAGGGGTTCAGCCCCAGCATTTT
TRBJ2-3 | - | - | TRBV14 | 14 | CASSQGTNIDTQYF | TGTGCCAGCAGCCAAGGGACCAATATAGATACGCAGTATTTT
TRBJ1-5 | - | - | TRBV27 | 13 | CASSYRENQPQHF | TGTGCCAGCAGTTATAGGGAAAATCAGCCCCAGCATTTT
TRBJ2-1 | - | TRBD1 | TRBV19 | 18 | CASSKAPFGTGGINEQFF | TGTGCCAGTAGTAAGGCCCCTTTCGGGACAGGGGGAATCAATGAGCAGTTCTTC
TRBJ2-2 | - | TRBD2 | TRBV5-6 | 16 | CASRQRTSGRTGELFF | TGTGCCAGCAGACAGAGGACTAGCGGGAGAACCGGGGAGCTGTTTTTT
TRBJ1-3 | - | - | TRBV6-1 | 15 | CASSVRGSSGNTIYF | TGTGCCAGCAGTGTTCGAGGGTCCTCTGGAAACACCATATATTTT
TRBJ1-2 | - | - | TRBV11-2 | 18 | CASRAAPGRTPSSYGYTF | TGTGCCAGCAGGGCCGCGCCGGGACGGACGCCTTCAAGCTATGGCTACACCTTC